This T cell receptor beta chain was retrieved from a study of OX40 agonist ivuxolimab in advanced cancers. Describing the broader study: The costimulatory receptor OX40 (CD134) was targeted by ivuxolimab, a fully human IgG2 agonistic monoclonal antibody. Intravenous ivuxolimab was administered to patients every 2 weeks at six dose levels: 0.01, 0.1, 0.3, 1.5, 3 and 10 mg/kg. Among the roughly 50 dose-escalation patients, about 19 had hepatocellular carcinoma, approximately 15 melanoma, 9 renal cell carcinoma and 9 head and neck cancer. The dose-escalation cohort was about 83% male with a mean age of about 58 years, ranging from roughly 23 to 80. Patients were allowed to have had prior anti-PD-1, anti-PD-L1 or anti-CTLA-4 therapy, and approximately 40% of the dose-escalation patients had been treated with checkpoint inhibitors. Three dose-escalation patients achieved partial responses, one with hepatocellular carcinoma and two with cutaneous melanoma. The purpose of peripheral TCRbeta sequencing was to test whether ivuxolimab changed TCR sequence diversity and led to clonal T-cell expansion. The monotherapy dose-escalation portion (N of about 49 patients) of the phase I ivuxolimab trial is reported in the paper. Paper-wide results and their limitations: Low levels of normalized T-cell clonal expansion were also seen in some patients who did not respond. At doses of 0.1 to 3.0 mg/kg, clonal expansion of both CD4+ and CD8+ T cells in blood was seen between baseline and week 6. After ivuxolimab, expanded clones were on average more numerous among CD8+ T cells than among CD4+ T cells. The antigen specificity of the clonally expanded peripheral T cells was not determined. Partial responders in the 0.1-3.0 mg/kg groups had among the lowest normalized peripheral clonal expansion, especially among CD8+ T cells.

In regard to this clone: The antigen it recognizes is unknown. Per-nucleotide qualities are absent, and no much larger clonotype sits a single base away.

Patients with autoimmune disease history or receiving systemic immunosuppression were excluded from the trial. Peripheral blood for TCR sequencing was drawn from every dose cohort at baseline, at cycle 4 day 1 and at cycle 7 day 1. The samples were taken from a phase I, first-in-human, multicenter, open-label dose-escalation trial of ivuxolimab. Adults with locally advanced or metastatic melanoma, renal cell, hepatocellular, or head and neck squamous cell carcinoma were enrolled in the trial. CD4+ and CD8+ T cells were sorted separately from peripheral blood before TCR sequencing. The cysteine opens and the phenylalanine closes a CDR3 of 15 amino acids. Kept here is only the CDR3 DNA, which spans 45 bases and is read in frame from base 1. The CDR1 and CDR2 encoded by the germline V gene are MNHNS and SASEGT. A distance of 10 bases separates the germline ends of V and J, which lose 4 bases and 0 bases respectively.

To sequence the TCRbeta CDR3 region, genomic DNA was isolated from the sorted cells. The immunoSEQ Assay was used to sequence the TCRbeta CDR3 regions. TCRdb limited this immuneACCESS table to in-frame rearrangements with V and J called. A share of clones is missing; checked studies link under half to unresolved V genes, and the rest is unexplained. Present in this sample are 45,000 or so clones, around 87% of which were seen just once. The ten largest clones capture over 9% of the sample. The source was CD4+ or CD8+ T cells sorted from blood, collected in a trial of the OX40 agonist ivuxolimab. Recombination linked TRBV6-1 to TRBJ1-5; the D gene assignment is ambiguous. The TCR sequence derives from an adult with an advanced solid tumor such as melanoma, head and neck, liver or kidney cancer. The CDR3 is CASSGERVSNQPQHF. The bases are TGTGCCAGCAGTGGCGAGAGGGTTAGCAATCAGCCCCAGCATTTT.